This TCR beta chain was observed in a study of T cell repertoires in cytomegalovirus infection. Study-wide background: Public signatures in TCR beta pointed to CMV infection and matching HLA type.

As regards this clonotype: What it recognizes is unknown.

TCRdb analysed the reads with MiXCR anew, one entry per CDR3 protein. The table records approximately 500,000 distinct CDR3 sequences, around a quarter of them present only once. Study-wide results and limits: CMV-specific TCR beta clonotypes restricted by HLA-C were the ones dominating the ex vivo response. The cumulative frequency of public TCR beta families distinguished individuals who carried CMV together with the relevant HLA.

CDR3 size: 17 residues. V lost 4 bases and J lost 5; bases outside the gene matches: 7. From germline, CDR1 is SGHVS and CDR2 FQNEAQ. The sample comprised PBMCs. This receptor was taken from a human donor in good health (CMV status not recorded). Some clones in this sample may be carry-over from other donors' samples. This sequence joins TRBV7-8 and TRBJ2-1, with 14 bases identical to TRBD2. The CDR3 DNA is TGTGCCAGCAGCTCCGGACTAGCGGGAGGATCGAACAATGAGCAGTTCTTC. Its protein product is CASSSGLAGGSNNEQFF.